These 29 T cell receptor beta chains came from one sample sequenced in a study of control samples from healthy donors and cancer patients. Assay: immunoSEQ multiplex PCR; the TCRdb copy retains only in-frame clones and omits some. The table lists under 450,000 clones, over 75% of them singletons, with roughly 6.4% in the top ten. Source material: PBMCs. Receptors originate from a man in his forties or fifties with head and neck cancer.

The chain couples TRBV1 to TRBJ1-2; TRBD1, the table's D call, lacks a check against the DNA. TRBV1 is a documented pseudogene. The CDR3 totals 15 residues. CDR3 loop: CTSSQGDRVEYGYTF. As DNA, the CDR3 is TGCACCAGCAGCCAAGGGGACAGGGTGGAGTATGGCTACACCTTC.

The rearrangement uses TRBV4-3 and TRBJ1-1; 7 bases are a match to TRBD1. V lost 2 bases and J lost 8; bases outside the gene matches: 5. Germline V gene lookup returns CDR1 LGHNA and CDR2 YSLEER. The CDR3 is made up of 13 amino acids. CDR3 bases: TGCGCCAGCAGCCAAAGACAGGGTCCAGAAGCTTTCTTT. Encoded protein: CASSQRQGPEAFF.

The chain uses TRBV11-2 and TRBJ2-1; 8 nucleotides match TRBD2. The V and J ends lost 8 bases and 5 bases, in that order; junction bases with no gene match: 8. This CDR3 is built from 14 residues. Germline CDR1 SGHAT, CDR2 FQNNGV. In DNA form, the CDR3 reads TGTGCCAGCGGGGGTGGTAGCGGGAACAATGAGCAGTTCTTC. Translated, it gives CASGGGSGNNEQFF.

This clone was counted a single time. DNA of the CDR3: TGTGCCAGCAGCTTTCGGGGGGGCCGGAATGAGCAGTTCTTC. It codes for CASSFRGGRNEQFF. V and J are TRBV7-3 and TRBJ2-1, with 8 bases lining up with TRBD2. Looked up from germline, CDR1 is SGHTA and CDR2 is FQGTGA. The CDR3 sequence is 14 residues long. With V trimmed by 3 bases and J by 7 bases, 5 bases remained unmatched.

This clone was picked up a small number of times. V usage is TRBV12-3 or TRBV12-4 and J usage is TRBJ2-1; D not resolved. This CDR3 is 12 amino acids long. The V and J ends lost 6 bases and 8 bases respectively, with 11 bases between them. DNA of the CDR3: TGTGCCAGCAGCCTATACAACGATGAGCAGTTCTTC. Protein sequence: CASSLYNDEQFF.

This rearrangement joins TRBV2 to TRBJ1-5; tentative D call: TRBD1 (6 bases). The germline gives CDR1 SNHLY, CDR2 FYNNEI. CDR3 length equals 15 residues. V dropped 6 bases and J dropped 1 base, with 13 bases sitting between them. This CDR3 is CASRHRAASNQPQHF. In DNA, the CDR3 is TGTGCCAGCAGACACAGGGCGGCCAGCAATCAGCCCCAGCATTTT.

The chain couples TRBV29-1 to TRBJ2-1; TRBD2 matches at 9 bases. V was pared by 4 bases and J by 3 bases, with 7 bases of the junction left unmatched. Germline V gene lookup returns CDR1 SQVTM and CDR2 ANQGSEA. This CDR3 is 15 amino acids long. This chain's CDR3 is CSVVGLAGFYNEQFF. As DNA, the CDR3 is TGCAGCGTTGTAGGCCTAGCGGGGTTCTACAATGAGCAGTTCTTC.

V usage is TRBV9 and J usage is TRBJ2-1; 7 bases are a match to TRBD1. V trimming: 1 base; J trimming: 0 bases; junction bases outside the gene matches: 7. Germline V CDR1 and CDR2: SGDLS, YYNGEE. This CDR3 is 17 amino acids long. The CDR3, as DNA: TGTGCCAGCAGCGTACCTCCGGGACAGAGCTCCTACAATGAGCAGTTCTTC. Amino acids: CASSVPPGQSSYNEQFF.

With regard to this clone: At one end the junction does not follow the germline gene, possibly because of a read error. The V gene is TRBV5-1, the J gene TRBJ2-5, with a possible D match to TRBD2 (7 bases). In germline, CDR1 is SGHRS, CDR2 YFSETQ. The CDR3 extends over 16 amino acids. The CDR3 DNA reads TGCGCCAGCAGCTTGGCCGGCCGGGGGGCTGGGGAGACCCGGTACTTC. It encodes CASSLAGRGAGETRYF.

CDR3 sequence reads: CASSPLGSFSYEQYF. CDR3 sequence (DNA): TGTGCCAGCTCACCCCTCGGGTCTTTCTCCTACGAGCAGTACTTC. This rearrangement joins TRBV18 to TRBJ2-7, with no clear D. The V and J ends lost 3 bases and 0 bases respectively, with 12 bases between them. The CDR3 extends over 15 amino acids. CDR1 and CDR2 from the germline V gene are KGHSH and LQKENI.

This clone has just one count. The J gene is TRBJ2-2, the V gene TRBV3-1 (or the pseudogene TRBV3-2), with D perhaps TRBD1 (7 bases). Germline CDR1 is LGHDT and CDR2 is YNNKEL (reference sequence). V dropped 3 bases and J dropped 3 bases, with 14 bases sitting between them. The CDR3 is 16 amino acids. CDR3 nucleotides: TGTGCCAGCAGCCACCTACAGGGGACTTACACCGGGGAGCTGTTTTTT. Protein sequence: CASSHLQGTYTGELFF.

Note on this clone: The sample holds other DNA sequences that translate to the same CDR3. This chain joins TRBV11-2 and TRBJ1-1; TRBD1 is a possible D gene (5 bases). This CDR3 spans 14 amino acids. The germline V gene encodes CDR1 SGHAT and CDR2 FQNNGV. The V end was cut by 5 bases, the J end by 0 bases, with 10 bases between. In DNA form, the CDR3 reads TGTGCCAGCAGCCTTACGGGGCTGAACACTGAAGCTTTCTTT. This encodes CASSLTGLNTEAFF.

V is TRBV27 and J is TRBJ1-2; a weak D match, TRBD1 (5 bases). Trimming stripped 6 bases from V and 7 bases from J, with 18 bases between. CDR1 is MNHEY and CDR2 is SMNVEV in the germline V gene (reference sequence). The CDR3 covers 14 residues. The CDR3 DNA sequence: TGTGCCAGCAGGGGGACTTTGTCCCCCCTTGGCTACACCTTC. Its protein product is CASRGTLSPLGYTF.

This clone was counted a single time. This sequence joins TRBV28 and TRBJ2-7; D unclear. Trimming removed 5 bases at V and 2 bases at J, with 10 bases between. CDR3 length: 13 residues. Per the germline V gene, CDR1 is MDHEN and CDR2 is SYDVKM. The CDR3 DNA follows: TGTGCCAGCAGTCCCCCGGCTACCTACGAGCAGTACTTC. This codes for CASSPPATYEQYF. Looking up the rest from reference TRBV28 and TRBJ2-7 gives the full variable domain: DVKVTQSSRYLVKRTGEKVFLECVQDMDHENMFWYRQDPGLGLRLIYFSYDVKMKEKGDIPEGYSVSREKKERFSLILESASTNQTSMYLCASSPPATYEQYFGPGTRLTVT.

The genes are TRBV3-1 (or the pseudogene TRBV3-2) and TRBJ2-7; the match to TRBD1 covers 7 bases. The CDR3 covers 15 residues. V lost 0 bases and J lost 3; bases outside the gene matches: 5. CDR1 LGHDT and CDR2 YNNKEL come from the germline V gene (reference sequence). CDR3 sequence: CASSQDDREFYEQYF. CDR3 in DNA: TGTGCCAGCAGCCAAGACGACAGGGAGTTCTACGAGCAGTACTTC.

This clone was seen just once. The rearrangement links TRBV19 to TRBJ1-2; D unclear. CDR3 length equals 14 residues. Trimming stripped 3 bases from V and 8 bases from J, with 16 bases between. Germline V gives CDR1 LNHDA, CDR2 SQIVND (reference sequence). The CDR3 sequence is CASSMTPDLYGYTF. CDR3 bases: TGTGCCAGTAGTATGACACCCGACCTCTACGGCTACACCTTC.

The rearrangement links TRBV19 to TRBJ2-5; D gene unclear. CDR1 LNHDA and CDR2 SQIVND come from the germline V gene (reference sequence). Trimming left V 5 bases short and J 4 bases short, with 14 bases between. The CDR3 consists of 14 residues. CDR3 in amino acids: CASSRLGPGETQYF. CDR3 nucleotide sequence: TGTGCCAGTAGTCGGCTCGGACCGGGAGAGACCCAGTACTTC.

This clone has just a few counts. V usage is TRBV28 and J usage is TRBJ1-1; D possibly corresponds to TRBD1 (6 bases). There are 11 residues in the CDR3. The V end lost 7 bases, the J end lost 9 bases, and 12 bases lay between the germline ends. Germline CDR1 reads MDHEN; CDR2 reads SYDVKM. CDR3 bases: TGTGCCAGCAACGGGGGCCGTCAAGCTTTCTTT. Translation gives CASNGGRQAFF.

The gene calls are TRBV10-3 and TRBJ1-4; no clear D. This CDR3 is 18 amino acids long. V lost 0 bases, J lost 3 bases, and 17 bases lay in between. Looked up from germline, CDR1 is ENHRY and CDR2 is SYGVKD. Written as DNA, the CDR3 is TGTGCCATCAGTGAGTCGATGACTTCCAAAGGTGCTAATGAAAAACTGTTTTTT. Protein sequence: CAISESMTSKGANEKLFF.

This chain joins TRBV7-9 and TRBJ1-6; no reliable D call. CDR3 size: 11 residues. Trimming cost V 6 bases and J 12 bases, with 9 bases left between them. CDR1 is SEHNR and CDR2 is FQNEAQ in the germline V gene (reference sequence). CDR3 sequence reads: CASSSAIPLHF. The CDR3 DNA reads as TGTGCCAGCAGTTCAGCGATACCCCTCCACTTT.

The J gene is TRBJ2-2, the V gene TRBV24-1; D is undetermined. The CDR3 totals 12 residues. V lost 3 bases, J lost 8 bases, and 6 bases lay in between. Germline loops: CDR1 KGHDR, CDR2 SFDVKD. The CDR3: CATSDGAGELFF. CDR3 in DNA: TGTGCCACCAGTGATGGAGCGGGGGAGCTGTTTTTT.

The CDR3 sequence is CASQSEETQYF. CDR3 nucleotides: TGTGCCAGCCAGTCAGAAGAGACCCAGTACTTC. V usage is TRBV30 and J usage is TRBJ2-5; D unresolved. Trimming removed 8 bases at V and 3 bases at J, with 10 bases between. CDR3 length: 11 amino acids. Germline V gene data show CDR1 as GTSNPN and CDR2 as SVGIG (reference sequence). The complete variable domain, with remaining parts taken from reference TRBV30 and TRBJ2-5, reads SQTIHQWPATLVQPVGSPLSLECTVEGTSNPNLYWYRQAAGRGLQLLFYSVGIGQISSEVPQNLSASRPQDRQFILSSKKLLLSDSGFYLCASQSEETQYFGPGTRLLVL.

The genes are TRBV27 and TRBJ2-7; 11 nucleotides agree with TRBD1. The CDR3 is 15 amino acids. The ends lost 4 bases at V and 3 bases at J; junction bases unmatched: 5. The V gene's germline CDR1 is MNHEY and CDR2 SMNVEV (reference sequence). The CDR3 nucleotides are TGTGCCAGCAGTTCGTCCGGGACAGGGGGCTACGAGCAGTACTTC. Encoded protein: CASSSSGTGGYEQYF.

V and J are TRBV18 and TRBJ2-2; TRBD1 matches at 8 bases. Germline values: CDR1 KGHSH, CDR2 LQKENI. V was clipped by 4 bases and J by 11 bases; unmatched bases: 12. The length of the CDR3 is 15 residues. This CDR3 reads CASSLHRGAQAELFF. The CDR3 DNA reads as TGTGCCAGCTCACTTCACAGGGGGGCTCAGGCCGAGCTGTTTTTT.

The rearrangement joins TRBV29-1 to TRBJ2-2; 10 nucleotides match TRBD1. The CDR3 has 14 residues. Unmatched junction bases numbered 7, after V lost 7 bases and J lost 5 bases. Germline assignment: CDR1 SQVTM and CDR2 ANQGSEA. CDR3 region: CSAQVGQGTGELFF. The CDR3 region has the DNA TGCAGCGCTCAAGTGGGACAGGGGACCGGGGAGCTGTTTTTT.

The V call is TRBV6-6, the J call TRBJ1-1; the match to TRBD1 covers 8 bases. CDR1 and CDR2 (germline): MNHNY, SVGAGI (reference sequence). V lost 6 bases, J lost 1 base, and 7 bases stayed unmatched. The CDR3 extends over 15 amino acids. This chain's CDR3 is CASRTGALGNTEAFF. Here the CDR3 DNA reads TGTGCCAGCAGGACAGGGGCTCTAGGGAACACTGAAGCTTTCTTT.

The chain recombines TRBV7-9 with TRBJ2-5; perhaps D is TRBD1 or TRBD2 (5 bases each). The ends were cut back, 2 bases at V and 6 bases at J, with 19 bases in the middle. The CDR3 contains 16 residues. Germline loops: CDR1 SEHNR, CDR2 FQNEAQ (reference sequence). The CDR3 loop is CASSLNGTDPWKTQYF. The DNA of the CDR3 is TGTGCCAGCAGCTTAAACGGGACGGATCCGTGGAAGACCCAGTACTTC.

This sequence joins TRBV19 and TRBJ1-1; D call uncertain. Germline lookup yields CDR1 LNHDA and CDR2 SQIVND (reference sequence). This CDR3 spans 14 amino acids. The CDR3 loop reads CACTGLGLNTEAFF. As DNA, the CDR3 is TGTGCTTGTACCGGCTTGGGCTTGAACACTGAAGCTTTCTTT.

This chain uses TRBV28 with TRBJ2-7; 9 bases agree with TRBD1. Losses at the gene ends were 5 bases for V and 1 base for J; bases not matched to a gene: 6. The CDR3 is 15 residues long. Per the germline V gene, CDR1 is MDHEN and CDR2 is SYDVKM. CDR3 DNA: TGTGCCAGCAGTGCGCCCGGGACAGGGTCCTACGAGCAGTACTTC. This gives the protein CASSAPGTGSYEQYF.